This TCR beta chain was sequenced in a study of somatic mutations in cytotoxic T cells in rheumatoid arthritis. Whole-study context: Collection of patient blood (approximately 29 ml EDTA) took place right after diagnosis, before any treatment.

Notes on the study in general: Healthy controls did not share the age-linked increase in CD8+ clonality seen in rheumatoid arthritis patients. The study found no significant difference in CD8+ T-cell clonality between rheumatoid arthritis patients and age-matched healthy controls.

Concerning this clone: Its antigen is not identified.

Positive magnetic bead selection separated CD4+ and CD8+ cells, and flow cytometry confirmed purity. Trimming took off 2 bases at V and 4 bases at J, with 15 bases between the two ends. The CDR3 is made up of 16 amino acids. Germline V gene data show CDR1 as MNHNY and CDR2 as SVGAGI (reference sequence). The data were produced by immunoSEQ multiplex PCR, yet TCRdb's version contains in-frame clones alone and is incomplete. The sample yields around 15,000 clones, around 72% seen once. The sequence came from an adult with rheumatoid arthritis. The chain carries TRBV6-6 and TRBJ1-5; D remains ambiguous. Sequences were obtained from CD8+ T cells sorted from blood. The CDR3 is CASSYRYLTENQPQHF. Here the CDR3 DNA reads TGTGCCAGCAGTTACCGGTACTTGACGGAGAATCAGCCCCAGCATTTT.